The 22 T cell receptor beta chains reported below all come from one sample, sequenced in a study of blood T cell repertoires in COVID-19. The assay was immunoSEQ multiplex PCR, and TCRdb's table has in-frame clones only and misses some. The table includes approximately 110,000 clones, about two thirds detected once. The sequenced material came from peripheral blood. These receptors were collected from a human donor with acute or convalescent COVID-19. The donor label of this sample is uncertain.

This chain connects TRBV3-1 (or the pseudogene TRBV3-2) to TRBJ1-4, with D tentatively TRBD1 (6 bases). The CDR3 length is 14 residues. V was pared by 7 bases and J by 5 bases, with 14 bases between. Germline CDR1 LGHDT, CDR2 YNNKEL (reference sequence). The chain's CDR3 is CASKQDSFNEKLFF. The DNA of the CDR3 is TGTGCCAGCAAACAGGACAGTTTCAATGAAAAACTGTTTTTT.

This sequence joins TRBV9 and TRBJ2-5, with D uncertain. Germline V gene sequence: CDR1 SGDLS, CDR2 YYNGEE. The V end lost 5 bases, the J end lost 2 bases, and 13 bases lay between the germline ends. This CDR3 contains 14 residues. Written as DNA, the CDR3 is TGTGCCAGCAGTTCTAAAGGCGGACAAGAGACCCAGTACTTC. Its translation is CASSSKGGQETQYF. The variable domain in full, completed from reference TRBV9 and TRBJ2-5, reads DSGVTQTPKHLITATGQRVTLRCSPRSGDLSVYWYQQSLDQGLQFLIQYYNGEERAKGNILERFSAQQFPDLHSELNLSSLELGDSALYFCASSSKGGQETQYFGPGTRLLVL.

This chain links TRBV30 with TRBJ2-2, with 11 bases matching TRBD1. The CDR3 runs to 12 residues. CDR1 and CDR2 (germline): GTSNPN, SVGIG (reference sequence). The chain's CDR3 is CTGTGGTGELFF. DNA of the CDR3: TGTACCGGGACAGGGGGCACCGGGGAGCTGTTTTTT.

This sequence joins TRBV5-5 and TRBJ1-5, with D possibly matching TRBD1 (5 bases). Trimming left V 4 bases short and J 0 bases short, with 17 bases between. The germline V gene encodes CDR1 SGHKS and CDR2 YYEKEE (reference sequence). CDR3 size: 17 residues. CDR3 loop: CASSPGHPFYSNQPQHF. The CDR3 nucleotides are TGTGCCAGCAGCCCTGGACATCCTTTCTATAGCAATCAGCCCCAGCATTTT.

The chain links TRBV6-1 to TRBJ2-2; 10 nucleotides align to TRBD1. Looked up from germline, CDR1 is MNHNS and CDR2 is SASEGT. CDR3 size: 17 residues. The V gene end was trimmed by 4 bases and the J gene end by 2 bases; junction bases not matched to a gene: 7. The CDR3 protein is CASSGTWDRGNTGELFF. CDR3 nucleotides: TGTGCCAGCAGTGGGACGTGGGACAGGGGTAACACCGGGGAGCTGTTTTTT.

The CDR3 reads CASSLASAGVSETQYF. For the CDR3, the DNA is TGTGCCAGCAGCTTGGCCTCCGCGGGGGTGTCAGAGACCCAGTACTTC. This sequence joins TRBV5-4 and TRBJ2-5; TRBD2 matches 7 bases. This CDR3 has 16 amino acids. V dropped 0 bases and J dropped 4; count of bases not matched to a gene: 9. The V gene's germline CDR1 is SGHNT and CDR2 YYREEE (reference sequence). Combining the CDR3 with reference TRBV5-4 and TRBJ2-5 gives the whole variable domain ETGVTQSPTHLIKTRGQQVTLRCSSQSGHNTVSWYQQALGQGPQFIFQYYREEENGRGNFPPRFSGLQFPNYSSELNVNALELDDSALYLCASSLASAGVSETQYFGPGTRLLVL.

This clone showed up just a few times. V is TRBV28 and J is TRBJ1-2, with TRBD1 as a possible D gene (6 bases). V was clipped by 10 bases and J by 4 bases, with 19 bases between them. The CDR3 sequence is 14 residues long. Germline V gene sequence: CDR1 MDHEN, CDR2 SYDVKM. Here the CDR3 reads CAIPQGRAGYGYTF. The CDR3, as DNA: TGTGCCATACCCCAGGGGCGCGCTGGCTATGGCTACACCTTC.

The V and J genes are TRBV28 and TRBJ1-6, with 9 nucleotides matching TRBD1. This CDR3 region has 15 residues. Per the germline V gene, CDR1 is MDHEN and CDR2 is SYDVKM. V dropped 5 bases and J dropped 9; count of bases not matched to a gene: 8. In nucleotides, the CDR3 is TGTGCCAGCAGTCTCGGGACAGGGCGGCCTTCACCCCTCCACTTT. It encodes CASSLGTGRPSPLHF. Using reference TRBV28 and TRBJ1-6 for the parts outside the CDR3, the full variable domain is DVKVTQSSRYLVKRTGEKVFLECVQDMDHENMFWYRQDPGLGLRLIYFSYDVKMKEKGDIPEGYSVSREKKERFSLILESASTNQTSMYLCASSLGTGRPSPLHFGNGTRLTVT.

This clone occurred once. The chain joins TRBV2 to TRBJ2-3; tentative D call: TRBD2 (5 bases). The CDR3 consists of 14 residues. With 1 base removed from V and 3 bases from J, the gap between germline ends came to 8 bases. Germline CDR1 is SNHLY and CDR2 is FYNNEI. CDR3 in DNA: TGTGCCAGCAGTGAAGGGCTAGCAACAGATACGCAGTATTTT. Residues: CASSEGLATDTQYF.

This clone was found once. V usage is TRBV18 and J usage is TRBJ2-3; 11 bases are a match to TRBD2. The CDR3 loop spans 17 amino acids. The germline V gene has CDR1 KGHSH and CDR2 LQKENI. V dropped 0 bases and J dropped 4; count of bases not matched to a gene: 6. The CDR3 DNA sequence: TGTGCCAGCTCACCACCGAATAGCGGGGGGGCCGCAGATACGCAGTATTTT. This translates into CASSPPNSGGAADTQYF.

The chain links TRBV28 to TRBJ2-7; D gene unclear. Germline lookup yields CDR1 MDHEN and CDR2 SYDVKM. CDR3 length equals 11 residues. V dropped 5 bases and J dropped 2 bases, with 4 bases sitting between them. The CDR3 region is CASSPTYEQYF. The CDR3 nucleotides read TGTGCCAGCAGTCCCACCTACGAGCAGTACTTC.

This clone was counted many times. DNA for the CDR3: TGTGCCAGCAGTGTTTACATTAATCAGCCCCAGCATTTT. Protein sequence: CASSVYINQPQHF. V and J are TRBV2 and TRBJ1-5; D is unclear. Germline V gene sequence: CDR1 SNHLY, CDR2 FYNNEI. Trimming pared 4 bases from V and 4 bases from J, leaving 8 bases between. The CDR3 extends over 13 amino acids.

V gene TRBV29-1 combines with J gene TRBJ1-4; 7 positions match TRBD1. Germline CDR1 and CDR2: SQVTM and ANQGSEA. The junction had 4 bases not matched to a gene; V was cut back by 4 bases and J by 5 bases. CDR3 length equals 13 residues. Here the CDR3 DNA reads TGCAGCGTTGTTGTCAGGGGGAATGAAAAACTGTTTTTT. Translated: CSVVVRGNEKLFF.

This clone was counted a few times. This chain links TRBV27 with TRBJ1-2, with 9 positions matching TRBD1. The CDR3 contains 15 residues. V lost 6 bases to trimming and J lost 4 bases; unmatched junction nucleotides: 9. Germline lookup yields CDR1 MNHEY and CDR2 SMNVEV (reference sequence). This chain's CDR3 is CASSSPGQGGYGYTF. Here the CDR3 DNA reads TGTGCCAGCAGCTCACCGGGACAGGGAGGCTATGGCTACACCTTC.

This clone has a handful of counts. This chain links TRBV6-5 with TRBJ1-1; D remains unclear. Germline CDR1 and CDR2: MNHEY and SVGAGI. This CDR3 is built from 12 residues. The V end lost 1 base, the J end lost 6 bases, and 6 bases lay between the germline ends. The CDR3 nucleotides are TGTGCCAGCAGTTACTTGGGAGCTGAAGCTTTCTTT. It translates to CASSYLGAEAFF.

This clone was recorded only once. V usage is TRBV5-6 and J usage is TRBJ1-2; 9 nucleotides line up with TRBD1. Germline V gives CDR1 SGHDT, CDR2 YYEEEE. With V trimmed by 0 bases and J by 5 bases, 8 bases remained unmatched. The CDR3 runs to 16 residues. The CDR3 nucleotides are TGTGCCAGCAGCTTGGAGGGACAGGGCCTCTTTTATGGCTACACCTTC. Protein product: CASSLEGQGLFYGYTF.

The chain links TRBV11-3 to TRBJ1-4, with 8 bases that match TRBD1. CDR1 is SGHNT and CDR2 is YENEEA in the germline V gene. Germline trimming cut 5 bases from V and 5 bases from J; bases unmatched to any gene: 10. The CDR3 extends over 16 amino acids. CDR3 bases: TGTGCCAGCAGCCCCTTGGACAGGGATACAAATGAAAAACTGTTTTTT. Translated: CASSPLDRDTNEKLFF.

The chain carries TRBV6-1 and TRBJ1-5, with 11 bases aligning to TRBD1. In germline, CDR1 is MNHNS, CDR2 SASEGT. The CDR3 sequence is 16 residues long. The junction had 7 bases not matched to a gene; V was cut back by 2 bases and J by 7 bases. The CDR3 DNA is TGTGCCAGCAGTGAACCCGCTGGGACAGGGGGGCAGCCCCAGCATTTT. Its translation is CASSEPAGTGGQPQHF.

This clone was seen more than once but under ten times. The chain carries TRBV6-2 or TRBV6-3 and TRBJ2-1, with D perhaps matching TRBD2 (6 bases). Per germline, CDR1 MNHEY and CDR2 SVGEGT. The CDR3 contains 15 residues. Trimming stripped 4 bases from V and 3 bases from J, with 13 bases between. In DNA form, the CDR3 reads TGTGCCAGCAGTTCGGCGGGGCACAACTACAATGAGCAGTTCTTC. Its translation: CASSSAGHNYNEQFF.

The chain uses TRBV28 and TRBJ1-6; maybe TRBD1 (5 bases). There are 15 residues in the CDR3. Trimming cost V 5 bases and J 0 bases, with 8 bases left between them. The germline CDR1 and CDR2 sequences are MDHEN and SYDVKM. The CDR3: CASSMTVSYNSPLHF. DNA for the CDR3: TGTGCCAGCAGTATGACAGTCTCCTATAATTCACCCCTCCACTTT.

The chain recombines TRBV12-3 or TRBV12-4 with TRBJ1-6; D gene unclear. The CDR3 consists of 12 residues. Deletions cut 6 bases from V and 10 bases from J, with 10 bases between. CDR3 bases: TGTGCCAGCAGGTACACGGGGTCACCCCTCCACTTT. Translating gives CASRYTGSPLHF.

This sequence joins TRBV27 and TRBJ1-5, with TRBD1 identical over 8 bases. The ends lost 6 bases at V and 1 base at J; junction bases unmatched: 8. The V gene's germline CDR1 is MNHEY and CDR2 SMNVEV (reference sequence). The CDR3 spans 16 residues. The CDR3 sequence is CASRGTGQGSNQPQHF. In DNA, the CDR3 is TGTGCCAGCAGGGGGACCGGACAGGGAAGCAATCAGCCCCAGCATTTT.